Listed below are T cell receptor beta chains from one sample, sequenced in a study of cytomegalovirus exposure and HLA in healthy donors. Produced via immunoSEQ multiplex PCR; TCRdb's table is partial and in-frame only. The table includes about 130,000 clones, 65% to 90% detected once. Sequencing used PBMCs. The receptors here all came from a girl between 2 and 10 years old in good health and CMV-seronegative. CDR3s include the opening cysteine and the closing phenylalanine or tryptophan. D genes are given only for firm matches. Not all rows give a size; the values are once, few, many and, for expanded clones, a class.

d_gene	v_gene	j_gene	abundance	CDR3nt	CDR3aa
NA	TRBV5-1	TRBJ2-7	NA	TGCGCCAGCAGGCCCGGGACTGGCTCCTACGAGCAGTACTTC	CASRPGTGSYEQYF
NA	TRBV7-9	TRBJ2-1	NA	TGTGCCAGCAGGCCGACGACTAGTCTTAATTATGAGCAGTTCTTC	CASRPTTSLNYEQFF
NA	TRBV18	TRBJ2-2	few	TGTGCCAGCTCGCCCAACACAGGGATCGGGGAGCTGTTTTTT	CASSPNTGIGELFF
NA	TRBV29-1	TRBJ1-1	NA	TGCAGCGTGGCCACCGACGGAGGGACTGAAGCTTTCTTT	CSVATDGGTEAFF
NA	TRBV4-2	TRBJ2-7	once	TGTGCCAGCAGCCAAGCAGGGGGGTACGACTACGAGCAGTACTTC	CASSQAGGYDYEQYF
TRBD2	TRBV5-1	TRBJ2-3	NA	TGCGCCAGCAGCGGAATTAGCGGGGGGTCTAGCACAGATACGCAGTATTTT	CASSGISGGSSTDTQYF
TRBD2	TRBV29-1	TRBJ2-7	NA	TGCAGCGTTGACGGTGGGGTGGCGGGAGGTTACGAGCAGTACTTC	CSVDGGVAGGYEQYF
TRBD1	TRBV28	TRBJ1-2	NA	TGTGCCAGCAATCTCTCCGGGACAGGAAATAACTATGGCTACACCTTC	CASNLSGTGNNYGYTF
NA	TRBV7-8	TRBJ2-2	NA	TGTGCCAGCAGCATAAACACAGTGGGGGGCGGGGAGCTGTTTTTT	CASSINTVGGGELFF
NA	TRBV25-1	TRBJ2-1	few	TGTGCCAGCAGTGAAACCAGGGGTAGCTACAATGAGCAGTTCTTC	CASSETRGSYNEQFF
NA	TRBV2	TRBJ2-2	NA	TGTGCCAGCAGTGAACTTCAGGGGGAGGTCGGGGAGCTGTTTTTT	CASSELQGEVGELFF
NA	TRBV6-6	TRBJ1-4	NA	TGTGCCAGCAGTTACGGCGGATCTAATGAAAAACTGTTTTTT	CASSYGGSNEKLFF
NA	TRBV2	TRBJ1-5	NA	TGTGCCAGCAGTGAAACATTATCTAGCAATCAGCCCCAGCATTTT	CASSETLSSNQPQHF
NA	TRBV9	TRBJ2-1	NA	TGTGCCAGCAGCGCAAACTACAATGAGCAGTTCTTC	CASSANYNEQFF
TRBD1	TRBV29-1	TRBJ1-5	NA	TGCAGCGGGGGACAGGGCAATCAGCCCCAGCATTTT	CSGGQGNQPQHF
NA	TRBV29-1	TRBJ2-5	NA	TGCAGCGTTGAAAAACAGGGAGAGACCCAGTACTTC	CSVEKQGETQYF
TRBD2	TRBV6-1	TRBJ2-1	few	TGTGCCAGCACCCTACTAGCGGGGTCCTACAATGAGCAGTTCTTC	CASTLLAGSYNEQFF
NA	TRBV30	TRBJ2-2	NA	TGTGCCTGGAGTGTTGTCTCCGGAAGCGGTACCGGGGAGCTGTTTTTT	CAWSVVSGSGTGELFF
TRBD2	TRBV2	TRBJ2-3	NA	TGTGCCAGCAGTGAAGCGGTTCGACTAGCGAGCACAGATACGCAGTATTTT	CASSEAVRLASTDTQYF
TRBD2	TRBV5-1	TRBJ2-5	NA	TGCGCCAGCAGCACGGGACTAGCGGGGGGTCAGAAAAATGGGACCCAGTACTTC	CASSTGLAGGQKNGTQYF
TRBD1	TRBV18	TRBJ2-5	NA	TGTGCCAGCTCACCACGTACGACAGGGGGCCTAAAAGAGACCCAGTACTTC	CASSPRTTGGLKETQYF